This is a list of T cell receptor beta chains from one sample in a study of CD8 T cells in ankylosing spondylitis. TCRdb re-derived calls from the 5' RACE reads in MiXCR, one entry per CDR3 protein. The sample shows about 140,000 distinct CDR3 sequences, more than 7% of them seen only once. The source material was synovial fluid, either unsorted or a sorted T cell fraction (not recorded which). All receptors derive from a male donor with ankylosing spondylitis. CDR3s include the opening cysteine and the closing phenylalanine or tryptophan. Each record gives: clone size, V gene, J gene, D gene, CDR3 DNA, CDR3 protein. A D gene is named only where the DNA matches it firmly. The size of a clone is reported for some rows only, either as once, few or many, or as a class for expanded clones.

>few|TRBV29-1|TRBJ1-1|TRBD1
TGCAGCGTGTACAGGGGAGACACTGAAGCTTTCTTT
CSVYRGDTEAFF
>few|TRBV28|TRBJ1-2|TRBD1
TGTGCCAGCAGCCCTTCCGACAGGGGCGTCTATGGCTACACCTTC
CASSPSDRGVYGYTF
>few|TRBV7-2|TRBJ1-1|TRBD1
TGTGCCACCGCGGGACAGCGAAGCACTGAAGCTTTCTTT
CATAGQRSTEAFF
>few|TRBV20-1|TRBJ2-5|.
TGCAGTGCTACCACAGTTGGGGAGACCCAGTACTTC
CSATTVGETQYF
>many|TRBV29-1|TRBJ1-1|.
TGCAGCGTTGTGGAGGGTTCGAACACTGAAGCTTTCTTT
CSVVEGSNTEAFF
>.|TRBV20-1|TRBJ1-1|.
TGCAGTGCTAACAGGGTTCACACTGAAGCTTTCTTT
CSANRVHTEAFF
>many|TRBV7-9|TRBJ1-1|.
TGTGCCAGCAGCTTAGCCCTGGCCGGGACGAACACTGAAGCTTTCTTT
CASSLALAGTNTEAFF
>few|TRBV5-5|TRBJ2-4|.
TGTGCCAGCAGCTTCGCCGTGGAAGACATTCAGTACTTC
CASSFAVEDIQYF
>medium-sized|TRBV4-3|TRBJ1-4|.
TGCGCCAGCAGCCATCTTTCTCAGCGACTGTTTTTT
CASSHLSQRLFF
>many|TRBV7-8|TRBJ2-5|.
TGTGCCAGCAGCTTAAGGCTCCTACCGGAGACCCAGTACTTC
CASSLRLLPETQYF
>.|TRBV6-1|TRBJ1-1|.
TGTGCCAGCACTCGGGGGCCGTACACGAACACTGAAGCTTTCTTT
CASTRGPYTNTEAFF
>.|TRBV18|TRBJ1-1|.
TGTGCCAGCTCACCTTCCGGGACAAAGAACACTGAAGCTTTCTTT
CASSPSGTKNTEAFF
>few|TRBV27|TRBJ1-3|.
TGTGCCAGCAGTTTATCGTGGCAAATTGGAAACACCATATATTTT
CASSLSWQIGNTIYF
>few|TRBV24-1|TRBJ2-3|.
TGTGCCACCAAAGGAGGGACAGAGTTTGGCGATACGCAGTATTTT
CATKGGTEFGDTQYF
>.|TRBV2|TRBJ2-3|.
TGTGCCAGCATGATGGACTACCCCACAGATACGCAGTATTTT
CASMMDYPTDTQYF
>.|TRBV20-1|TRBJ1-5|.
TGCAGTGCTTCTTACATTAATCAGCCCCAGCATTTT
CSASYINQPQHF
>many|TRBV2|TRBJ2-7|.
TGTGCCAGCAGTGGGGATCGGACAGCTGCCTACGAGCAGTACTTC
CASSGDRTAAYEQYF
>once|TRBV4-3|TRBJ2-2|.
TGCGCCAGCAGCCAAGATCTGGGAAAGGGGGCCGGGGAGCTGTTTTTT
CASSQDLGKGAGELFF
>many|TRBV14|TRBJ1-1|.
TGTGCCAGCAGCCAAGACACAAACACTGAAGCTTTCTTT
CASSQDTNTEAFF
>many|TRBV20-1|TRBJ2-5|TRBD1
TGCAGTGGTGTGAACAGGGGAGAGACCCAGTACTTC
CSGVNRGETQYF
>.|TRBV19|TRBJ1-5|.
TGTGCCAGTAGTATCGGCAGGCCCAGCAATCAGCCCCAGCATTTT
CASSIGRPSNQPQHF
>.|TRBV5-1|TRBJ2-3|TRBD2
TGCGCCAGCAGCTCTAGCGGGATAAGCACAGATACGCAGTATTTT
CASSSSGISTDTQYF
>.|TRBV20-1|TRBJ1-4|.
TGCAGTGCTAGACCGTTTAATGAAAAACTGTTTTTT
CSARPFNEKLFF
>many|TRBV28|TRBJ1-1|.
TGTGCCAGTCCGCCCGACAGCCGGAACACTGAAGCTTTCTTT
CASPPDSRNTEAFF
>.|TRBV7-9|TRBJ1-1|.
TGTGCCAGCAGCTTAATGGCCGAAGCTTTCTTT
CASSLMAEAFF